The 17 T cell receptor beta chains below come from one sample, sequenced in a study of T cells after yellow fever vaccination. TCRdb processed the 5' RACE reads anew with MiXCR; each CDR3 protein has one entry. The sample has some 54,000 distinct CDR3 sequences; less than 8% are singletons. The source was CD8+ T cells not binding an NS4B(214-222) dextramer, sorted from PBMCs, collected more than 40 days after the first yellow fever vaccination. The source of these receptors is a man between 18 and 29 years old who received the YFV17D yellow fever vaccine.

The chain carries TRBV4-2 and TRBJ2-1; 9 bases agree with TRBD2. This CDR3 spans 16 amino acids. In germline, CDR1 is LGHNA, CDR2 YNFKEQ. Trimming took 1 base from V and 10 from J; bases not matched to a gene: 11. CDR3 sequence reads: CASSQASGDSGREQFF. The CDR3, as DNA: TGTGCCAGCAGCCAAGCTAGCGGGGACTCCGGGAGGGAGCAGTTCTTC.

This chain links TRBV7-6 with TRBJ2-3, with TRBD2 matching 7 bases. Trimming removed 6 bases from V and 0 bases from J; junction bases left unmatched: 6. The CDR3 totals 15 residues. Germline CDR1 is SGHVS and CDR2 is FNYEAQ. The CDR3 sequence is CASRPLAFSTDTQYF. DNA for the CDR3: TGTGCCAGCAGACCACTAGCGTTCAGCACAGATACGCAGTATTTT.

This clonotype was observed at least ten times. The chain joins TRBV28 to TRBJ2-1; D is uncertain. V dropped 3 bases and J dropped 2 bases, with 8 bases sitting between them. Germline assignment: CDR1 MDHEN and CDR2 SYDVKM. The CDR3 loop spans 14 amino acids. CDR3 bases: TGTGCCAGCAGTTTCTCTAGGCCCTACAATGAGCAGTTCTTC. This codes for CASSFSRPYNEQFF. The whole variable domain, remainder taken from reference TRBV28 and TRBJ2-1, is DVKVTQSSRYLVKRTGEKVFLECVQDMDHENMFWYRQDPGLGLRLIYFSYDVKMKEKGDIPEGYSVSREKKERFSLILESASTNQTSMYLCASSFSRPYNEQFFGPGTRLTVL.

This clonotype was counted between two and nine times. CDR3 protein: CASSHSYEQYF. DNA for the CDR3: TGTGCCAGCAGCCACTCCTACGAGCAGTACTTC. This chain uses TRBV14 with TRBJ2-7; D ambiguous. This CDR3 comprises 11 residues. Germline CDR1 is SGHDN and CDR2 is FVKESK. Trimming removed 3 bases from V and 0 bases from J, with 0 bases in between.

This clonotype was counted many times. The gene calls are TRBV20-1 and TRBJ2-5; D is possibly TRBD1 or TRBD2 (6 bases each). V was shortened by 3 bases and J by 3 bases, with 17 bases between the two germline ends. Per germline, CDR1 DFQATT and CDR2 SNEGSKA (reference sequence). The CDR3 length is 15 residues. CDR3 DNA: TGCAGTGCTAGTACTTGGGGGGCCGGGGAAGAGACCCAGTACTTC. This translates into CSASTWGAGEETQYF.

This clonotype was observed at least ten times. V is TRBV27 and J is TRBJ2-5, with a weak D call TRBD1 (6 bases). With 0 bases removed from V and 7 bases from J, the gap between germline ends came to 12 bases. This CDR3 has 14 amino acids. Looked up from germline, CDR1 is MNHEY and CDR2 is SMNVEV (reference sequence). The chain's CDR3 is CASSLSRLRGTQYF. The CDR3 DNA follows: TGTGCCAGCAGTTTATCGAGACTCAGGGGGACCCAGTACTTC.

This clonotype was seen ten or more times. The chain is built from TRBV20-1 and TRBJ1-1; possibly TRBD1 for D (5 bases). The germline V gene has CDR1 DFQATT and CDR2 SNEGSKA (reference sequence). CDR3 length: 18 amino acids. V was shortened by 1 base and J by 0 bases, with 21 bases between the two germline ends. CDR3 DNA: TGCAGTGCTAGAGCCCACCCCCGGGACGTATATTTGAACACTGAAGCTTTCTTT. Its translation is CSARAHPRDVYLNTEAFF.

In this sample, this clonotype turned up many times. The CDR3: CASSLLAGAYNEQFF. The CDR3 bases are TGTGCCAGCAGCCTCCTAGCGGGGGCTTACAATGAGCAGTTCTTC. V and J are TRBV14 and TRBJ2-1; 10 positions match TRBD2. Germline V lookup: CDR1 SGHDN, CDR2 FVKESK. The J segment lost 4 bases and the V segment lost 4 bases, leaving 4 bases of the junction unmatched. The CDR3 is 15 residues long.

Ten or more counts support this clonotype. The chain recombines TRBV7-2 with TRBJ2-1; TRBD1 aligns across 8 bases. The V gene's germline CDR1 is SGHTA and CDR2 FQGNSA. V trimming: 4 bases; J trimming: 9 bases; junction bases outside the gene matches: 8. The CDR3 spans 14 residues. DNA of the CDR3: TGTGCCAGCAGCTCAGACAGGGGTATCGGTGAGCAGTTCTTC. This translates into CASSSDRGIGEQFF.

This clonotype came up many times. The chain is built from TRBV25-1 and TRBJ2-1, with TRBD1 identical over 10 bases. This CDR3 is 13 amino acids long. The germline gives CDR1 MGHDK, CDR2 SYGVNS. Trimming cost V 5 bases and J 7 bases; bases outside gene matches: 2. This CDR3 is CASSRDRGNEQFF. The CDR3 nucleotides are TGTGCCAGCAGTCGGGACAGGGGTAATGAGCAGTTCTTC.

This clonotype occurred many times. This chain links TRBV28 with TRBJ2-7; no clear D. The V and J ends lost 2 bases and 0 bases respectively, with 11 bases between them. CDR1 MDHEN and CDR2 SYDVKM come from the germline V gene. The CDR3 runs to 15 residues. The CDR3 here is CASSLLTPSSYEQYF. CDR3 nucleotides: TGTGCCAGCAGTTTACTGACACCCAGCTCCTACGAGCAGTACTTC.

Written as DNA, the CDR3 is TGTGCCAGCAGTTTACCAGGGACTAGGACGACGCAGTATTTT. It is translated as CASSLPGTRTTQYF. V is TRBV12-3 or TRBV12-4 and J is TRBJ2-3; TRBD2 matches 8 bases. CDR3 size: 14 residues. The ends lost 2 bases at V and 9 bases at J; junction bases unmatched: 7.

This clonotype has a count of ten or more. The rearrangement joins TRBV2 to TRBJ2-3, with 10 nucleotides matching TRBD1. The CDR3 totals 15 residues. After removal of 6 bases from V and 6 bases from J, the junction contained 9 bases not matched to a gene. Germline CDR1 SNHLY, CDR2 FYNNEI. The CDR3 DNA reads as TGTGCCAGCAGGGGGGACAGGGGATCCGGGGATACGCAGTATTTT. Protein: CASRGDRGSGDTQYF.

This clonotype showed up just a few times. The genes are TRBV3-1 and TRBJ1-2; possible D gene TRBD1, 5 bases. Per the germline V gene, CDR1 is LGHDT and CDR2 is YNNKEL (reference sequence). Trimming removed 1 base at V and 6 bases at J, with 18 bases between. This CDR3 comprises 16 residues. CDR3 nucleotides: TGTGCCAGCAGCCAAGTCTTTTTTCAGGGACGAAATGGCTACACCTTC. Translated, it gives CASSQVFFQGRNGYTF.

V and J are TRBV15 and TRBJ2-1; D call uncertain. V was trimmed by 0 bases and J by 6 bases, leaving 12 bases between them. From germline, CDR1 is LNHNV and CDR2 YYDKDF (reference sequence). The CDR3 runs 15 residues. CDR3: CATSRDPHPVNEQFF. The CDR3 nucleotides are TGTGCCACCAGCAGAGATCCTCATCCTGTCAATGAGCAGTTCTTC.

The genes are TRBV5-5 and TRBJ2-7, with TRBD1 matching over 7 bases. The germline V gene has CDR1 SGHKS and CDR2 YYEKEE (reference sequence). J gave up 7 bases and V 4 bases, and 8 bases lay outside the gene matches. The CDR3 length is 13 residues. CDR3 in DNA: TGTGCCAGCAGCCCTCCGACAGGGTTAGAGCAGTACTTC. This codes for CASSPPTGLEQYF.

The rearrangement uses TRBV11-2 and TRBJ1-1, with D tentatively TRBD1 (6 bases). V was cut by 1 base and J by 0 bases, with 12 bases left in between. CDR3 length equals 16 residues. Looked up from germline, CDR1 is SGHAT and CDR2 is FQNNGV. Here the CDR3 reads CASSLGTDLMNTEAFF. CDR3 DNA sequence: TGTGCCAGCAGCTTAGGGACAGACCTAATGAACACTGAAGCTTTCTTT.